These 9 T cell receptor beta chains were all obtained from the same sample, sequenced in a study of T cells in tuberculosis listed by TCRdb under 2018. Receptor amplification or capture employed the immunoSEQ multiplex PCR assay. The clones in this table, taken by TCRdb from immuneACCESS, are in-frame only. Not every clone is retained; where verified, under half of the shortfall comes from an unresolved V gene, and the cause of the rest is unknown. Present in this sample are 30,000 to 35,000 clones, 97% of which were seen just once. 6.2% of the sample comes from the top ten. The sample taken for sequencing was PBMCs. All receptors derive from a donor aged 10-35 years with latent tuberculosis or without tuberculosis infection.

The genes are TRBV18 and TRBJ1-2; D ambiguous. CDR1 and CDR2 from the germline V gene are KGHSH and LQKENI. The CDR3 has 15 amino acids. V was pared by 2 bases and J by 8 bases, with 18 bases between. The CDR3 DNA is TGTGCCAGCTCACCAACCCCGCGGGGAGAAAGAGGCTACACCTTC. It yields the protein CASSPTPRGERGYTF.

This chain uses TRBV9 with TRBJ2-7, with 11 bases identical to TRBD2. Germline V lookup: CDR1 SGDLS, CDR2 YYNGEE. V gave up 2 bases and J gave up 2 bases; unmatched junction bases: 0. This CDR3 has 14 residues. CDR3 residues: CASSVSGRAYEQYF. CDR3 in DNA: TGTGCCAGCAGCGTTAGCGGGAGGGCCTACGAGCAGTACTTC.

J is TRBJ2-7 and V is TRBV5-1; tentatively, D is TRBD1 (8 bases). CDR1 is SGHRS, CDR2 YFSETQ, per germline. This CDR3 region has 17 residues. Trimming pared 2 bases from V and 2 bases from J, leaving 20 bases between. The CDR3 loop is CASSLIGGQGGTYEQYF. As DNA, the CDR3 is TGCGCCAGCAGCTTAATTGGTGGACAGGGAGGGACCTACGAGCAGTACTTC. The entire variable domain, with the rest obtained from reference TRBV5-1 and TRBJ2-7, is as follows: KAGVTQTPRYLIKTRGQQVTLSCSPISGHRSVSWYQQTPGQGLQFLFEYFSETQRNKGNFPGRFSGRQFSNSRSEMNVSTLELGDSALYLCASSLIGGQGGTYEQYFGPGTRLTVT.

The chain carries TRBV7-3 and TRBJ2-1; TRBD2 aligns across 8 bases. The V segment lost 2 bases and the J segment 8 bases; nucleotides outside the gene matches: 5. The CDR3 runs to 14 residues. The V gene's germline CDR1 is SGHTA and CDR2 FQGTGA. The CDR3 DNA is TGTGCCAGCAGCTTATCGGGGGGGCCTCATGAGCAGTTCTTC. Its translation is CASSLSGGPHEQFF. Filled out from reference TRBV7-3 and TRBJ2-1, the complete variable domain reads GAGVSQTPSNKVTEKGKYVELRCDPISGHTALYWYRQSLGQGPEFLIYFQGTGAADDSGLPNDRFFAVRPEGSVSTLKIQRTERGDSAVYLCASSLSGGPHEQFFGPGTRLTVL.

This sequence joins TRBV4-1 and TRBJ2-4, with TRBD1 as a possible D gene (6 bases). The CDR3 has 12 residues. Germline loops: CDR1 MGHRA, CDR2 YSYEKL. The V end was cut by 3 bases, the J end by 7 bases, with 7 bases between. CDR3 loop: CASSQRGNIQYF. The DNA for the CDR3 is TGCGCCAGCAGCCAGAGGGGGAACATTCAGTACTTC.

The chain combines TRBV19 with TRBJ2-6, with 11 bases that match TRBD2. The germline V gene has CDR1 LNHDA and CDR2 SQIVND (reference sequence). The CDR3 loop spans 20 amino acids. The V segment lost 3 bases and the J segment 0 bases; nucleotides outside the gene matches: 10. This chain's CDR3 is CASSMGTSGGPDSGANVLTF. Here the CDR3 DNA reads TGTGCCAGTAGTATGGGGACTAGCGGAGGTCCCGACTCTGGGGCCAACGTCCTGACTTTC.

This chain links TRBV10-1 with TRBJ2-7; 10 nucleotides line up with TRBD1. V dropped 6 bases and J dropped 0; count of bases not matched to a gene: 5. Germline-derived CDR1 and CDR2 are WNHNN and SYGVQD (reference sequence). The CDR3 is made up of 15 amino acids. The CDR3 reads CASRGQGRFSYEQYF. For the CDR3, the DNA is TGCGCCAGCAGGGGACAGGGGAGATTCTCCTACGAGCAGTACTTC.

The chain recombines TRBV4-1 with TRBJ2-7; D is undetermined. Looked up from germline, CDR1 is MGHRA and CDR2 is YSYEKL. The CDR3 contains 15 residues. V lost 2 bases, J lost 0 bases, and 11 bases lay in between. The CDR3 spells CASSQPGLSSYEQYF. For the CDR3, the DNA is TGCGCCAGCAGCCAACCGGGTCTCAGCTCCTACGAGCAGTACTTC.

The chain couples TRBV6-4 to TRBJ2-1; TRBD2 aligns across 11 bases. This CDR3 is 15 amino acids long. From germline, CDR1 is MRHNA and CDR2 SNTAGT. V lost 5 bases and J lost 8; bases outside the gene matches: 8. For the CDR3, the DNA is TGTGCCAGCAGTAGCGATAGCGGGGGGGCCCATGAGCAGTTCTTC. Protein sequence: CASSSDSGGAHEQFF.